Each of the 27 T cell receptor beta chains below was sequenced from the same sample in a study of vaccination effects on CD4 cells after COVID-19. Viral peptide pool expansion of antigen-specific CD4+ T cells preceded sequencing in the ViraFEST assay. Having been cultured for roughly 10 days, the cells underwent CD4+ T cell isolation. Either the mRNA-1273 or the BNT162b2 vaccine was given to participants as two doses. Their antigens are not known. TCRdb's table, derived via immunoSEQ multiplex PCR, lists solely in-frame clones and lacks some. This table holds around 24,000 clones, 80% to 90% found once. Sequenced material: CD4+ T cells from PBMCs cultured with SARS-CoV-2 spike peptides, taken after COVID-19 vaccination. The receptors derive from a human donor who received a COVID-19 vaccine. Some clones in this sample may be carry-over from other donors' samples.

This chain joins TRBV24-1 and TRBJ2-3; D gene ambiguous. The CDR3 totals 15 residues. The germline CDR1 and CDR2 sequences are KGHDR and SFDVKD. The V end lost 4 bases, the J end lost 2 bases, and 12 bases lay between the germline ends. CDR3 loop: CATSDPGQPTDTQYF. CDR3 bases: TGTGCCACCAGTGACCCAGGTCAGCCCACAGATACGCAGTATTTT.

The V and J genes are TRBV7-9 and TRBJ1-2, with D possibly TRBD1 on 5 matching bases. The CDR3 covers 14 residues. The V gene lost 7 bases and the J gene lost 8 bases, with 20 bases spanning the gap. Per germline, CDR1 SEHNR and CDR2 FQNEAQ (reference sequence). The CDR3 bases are TGTGCCAGCACCCTACTGTCGGGGCCCAAGGGCTACACCTTC. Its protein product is CASTLLSGPKGYTF.

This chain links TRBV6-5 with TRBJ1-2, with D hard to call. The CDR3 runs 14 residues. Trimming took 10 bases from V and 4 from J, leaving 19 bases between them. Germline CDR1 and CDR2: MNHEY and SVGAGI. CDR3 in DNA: TGTGCCATCGCTACTCTCGGGATTACCTATGGCTACACCTTC. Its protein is CAIATLGITYGYTF.

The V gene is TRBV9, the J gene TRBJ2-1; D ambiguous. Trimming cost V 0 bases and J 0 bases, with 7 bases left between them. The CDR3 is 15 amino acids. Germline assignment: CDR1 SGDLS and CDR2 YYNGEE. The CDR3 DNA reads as TGTGCCAGCAGCGTAGCTTCGAGCTCCTACAATGAGCAGTTCTTC. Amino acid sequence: CASSVASSSYNEQFF.

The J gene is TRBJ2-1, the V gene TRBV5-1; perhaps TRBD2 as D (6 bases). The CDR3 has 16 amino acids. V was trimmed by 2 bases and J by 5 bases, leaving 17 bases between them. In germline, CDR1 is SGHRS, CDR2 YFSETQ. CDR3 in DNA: TGCGCCAGCAGCTTTTTACCGGGGGTCACAAACAATGAGCAGTTCTTC. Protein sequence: CASSFLPGVTNNEQFF.

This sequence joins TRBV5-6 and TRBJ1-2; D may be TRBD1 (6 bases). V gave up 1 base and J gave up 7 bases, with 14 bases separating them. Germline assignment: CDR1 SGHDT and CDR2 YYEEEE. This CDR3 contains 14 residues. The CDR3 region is CASSLTGPSTGYTF. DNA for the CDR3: TGTGCCAGCAGCTTGACAGGGCCGAGTACTGGCTACACCTTC.

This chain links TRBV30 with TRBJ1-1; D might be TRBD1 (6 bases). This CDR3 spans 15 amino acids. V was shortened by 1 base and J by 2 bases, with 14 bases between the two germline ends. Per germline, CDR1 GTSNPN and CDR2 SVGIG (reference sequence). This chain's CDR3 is CAWSDRRTVNTEAFF. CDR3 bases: TGTGCCTGGAGTGACCGGAGGACAGTAAACACTGAAGCTTTCTTT.

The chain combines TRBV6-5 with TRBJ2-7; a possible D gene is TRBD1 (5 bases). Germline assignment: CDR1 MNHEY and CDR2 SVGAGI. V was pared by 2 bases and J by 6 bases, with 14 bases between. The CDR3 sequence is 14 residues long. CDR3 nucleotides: TGTGCCAGCAGTTACAATATTGGGGCTAGCGAGCAGTACGTC. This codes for CASSYNIGASEQYV.

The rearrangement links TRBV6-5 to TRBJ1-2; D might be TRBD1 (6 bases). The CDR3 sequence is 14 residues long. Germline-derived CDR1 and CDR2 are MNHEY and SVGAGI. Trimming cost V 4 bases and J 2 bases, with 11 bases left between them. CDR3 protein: CASSSSGTNYGYTF. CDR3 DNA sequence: TGTGCCAGCAGTTCTTCCGGGACAAACTATGGCTACACCTTC.

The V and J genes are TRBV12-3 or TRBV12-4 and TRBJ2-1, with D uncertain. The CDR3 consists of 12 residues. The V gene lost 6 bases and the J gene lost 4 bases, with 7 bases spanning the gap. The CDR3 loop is CASSPGYNEQFF. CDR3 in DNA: TGTGCCAGCAGCCCAGGTTACAATGAGCAGTTCTTC.

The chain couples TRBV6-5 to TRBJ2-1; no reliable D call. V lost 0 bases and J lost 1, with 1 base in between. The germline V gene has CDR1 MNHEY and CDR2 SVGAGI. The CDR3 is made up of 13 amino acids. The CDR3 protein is CASSYSSYNEQFF. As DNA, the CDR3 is TGTGCCAGCAGTTACTCGTCCTACAATGAGCAGTTCTTC.

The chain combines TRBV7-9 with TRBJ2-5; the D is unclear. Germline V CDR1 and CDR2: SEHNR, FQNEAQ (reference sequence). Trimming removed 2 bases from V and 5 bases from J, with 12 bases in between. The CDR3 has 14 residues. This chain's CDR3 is CASSLSGNGETQYF. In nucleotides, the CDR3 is TGTGCCAGCAGCTTATCGGGTAACGGGGAGACCCAGTACTTC.

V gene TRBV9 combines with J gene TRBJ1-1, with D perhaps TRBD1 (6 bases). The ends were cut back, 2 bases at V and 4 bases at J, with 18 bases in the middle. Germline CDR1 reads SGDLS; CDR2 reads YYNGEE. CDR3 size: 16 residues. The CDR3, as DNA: TGTGCCAGCAGCGTGGGGGGCGGGCAGTACGGCACTGAAGCTTTCTTT. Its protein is CASSVGGGQYGTEAFF.

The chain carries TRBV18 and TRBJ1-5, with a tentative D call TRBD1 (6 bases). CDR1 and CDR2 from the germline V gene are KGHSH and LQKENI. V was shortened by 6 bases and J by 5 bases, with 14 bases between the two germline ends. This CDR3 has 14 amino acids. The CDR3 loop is CASSPTGRDQPQHF. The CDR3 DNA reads TGTGCCAGCTCCCCTACAGGGCGGGATCAGCCCCAGCATTTT.

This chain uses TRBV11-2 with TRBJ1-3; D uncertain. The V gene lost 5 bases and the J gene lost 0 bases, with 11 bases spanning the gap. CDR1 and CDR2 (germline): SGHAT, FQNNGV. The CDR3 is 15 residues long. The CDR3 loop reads CASSTRTGSGNTIYF. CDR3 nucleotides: TGTGCCAGCAGCACAAGGACCGGCTCTGGAAACACCATATATTTT.

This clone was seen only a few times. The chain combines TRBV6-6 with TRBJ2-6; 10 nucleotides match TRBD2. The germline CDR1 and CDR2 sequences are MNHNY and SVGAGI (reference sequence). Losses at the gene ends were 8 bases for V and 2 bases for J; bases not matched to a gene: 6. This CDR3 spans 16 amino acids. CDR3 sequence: CASRQAGGAGANVLTF. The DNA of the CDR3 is TGTGCCAGCCGACAAGCGGGAGGGGCTGGGGCCAACGTCCTGACTTTC.

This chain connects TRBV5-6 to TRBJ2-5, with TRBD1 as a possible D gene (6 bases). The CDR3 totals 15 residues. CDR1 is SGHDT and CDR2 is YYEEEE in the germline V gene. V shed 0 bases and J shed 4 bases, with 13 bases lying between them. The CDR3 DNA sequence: TGTGCCAGCAGCTTGGGAGGTACAGGGACAGAGACCCAGTACTTC. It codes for CASSLGGTGTETQYF.

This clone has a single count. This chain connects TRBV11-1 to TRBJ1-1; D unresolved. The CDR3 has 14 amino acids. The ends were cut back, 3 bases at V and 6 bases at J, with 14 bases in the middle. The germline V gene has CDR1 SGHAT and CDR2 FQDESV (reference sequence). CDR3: CASSFAVVEAEAFF. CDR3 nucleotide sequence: TGTGCCAGCAGCTTTGCAGTAGTTGAGGCTGAAGCTTTCTTT.

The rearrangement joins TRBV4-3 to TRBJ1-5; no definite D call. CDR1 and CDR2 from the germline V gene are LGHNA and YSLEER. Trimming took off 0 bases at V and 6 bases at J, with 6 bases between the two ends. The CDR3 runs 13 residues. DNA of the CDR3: TGCGCCAGCAGCCAAGAAACGGGTCAGCCCCAGCATTTT. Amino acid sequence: CASSQETGQPQHF.

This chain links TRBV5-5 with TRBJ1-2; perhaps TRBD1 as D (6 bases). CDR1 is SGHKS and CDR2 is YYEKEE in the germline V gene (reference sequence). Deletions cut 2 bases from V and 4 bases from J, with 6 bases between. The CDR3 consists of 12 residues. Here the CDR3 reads CASSLGGYGYTF. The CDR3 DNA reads TGTGCCAGCAGCTTAGGGGGCTATGGCTACACCTTC. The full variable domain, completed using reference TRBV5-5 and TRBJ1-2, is DAGVTQSPTHLIKTRGQQVTLRCSPISGHKSVSWYQQVLGQGPQFIFQYYEKEERGRGNFPDRFSARQFPNYSSELNVNALLLGDSALYLCASSLGGYGYTFGSGTRLTVV.

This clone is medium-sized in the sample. CDR3 bases: TGTGCCAGCAGCTTAGGGACTAGCGCGTGGGAGACCCAGTACTTC. It codes for CASSLGTSAWETQYF. The chain recombines TRBV7-3 with TRBJ2-5, with 10 bases identical to TRBD2. The CDR3 is 15 residues long. Germline V CDR1 and CDR2: SGHTA, FQGTGA. V gave up 2 bases and J gave up 5 bases; unmatched junction bases: 5.

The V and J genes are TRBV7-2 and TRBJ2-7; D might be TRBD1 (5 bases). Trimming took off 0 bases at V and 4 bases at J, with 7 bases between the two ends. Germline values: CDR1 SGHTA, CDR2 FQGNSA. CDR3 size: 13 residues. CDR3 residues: CASSLATDYEQYV. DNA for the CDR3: TGTGCCAGCAGCTTAGCGACAGATTACGAGCAGTACGTC.

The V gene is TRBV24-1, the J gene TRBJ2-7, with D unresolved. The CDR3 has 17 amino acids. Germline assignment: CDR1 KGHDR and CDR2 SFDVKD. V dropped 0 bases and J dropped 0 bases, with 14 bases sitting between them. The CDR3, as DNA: TGTGCCACCAGTGATTTGCTTAAGCAGAGAACCTCCTACGAGCAGTACGTC. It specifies CATSDLLKQRTSYEQYV.

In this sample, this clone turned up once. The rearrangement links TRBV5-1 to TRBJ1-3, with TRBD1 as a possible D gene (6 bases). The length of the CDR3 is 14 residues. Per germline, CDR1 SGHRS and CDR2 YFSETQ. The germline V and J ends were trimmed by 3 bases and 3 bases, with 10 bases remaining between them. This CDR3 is CASSSGANGNTIYF. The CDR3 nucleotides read TGCGCCAGCAGCTCGGGGGCGAATGGAAACACCATATATTTT. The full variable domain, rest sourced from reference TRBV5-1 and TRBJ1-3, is KAGVTQTPRYLIKTRGQQVTLSCSPISGHRSVSWYQQTPGQGLQFLFEYFSETQRNKGNFPGRFSGRQFSNSRSEMNVSTLELGDSALYLCASSSGANGNTIYFGEGSWLTVV.

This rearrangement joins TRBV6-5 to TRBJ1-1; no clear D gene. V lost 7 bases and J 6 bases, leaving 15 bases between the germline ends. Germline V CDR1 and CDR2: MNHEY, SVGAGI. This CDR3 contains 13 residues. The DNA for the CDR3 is TGTGCCAGCACCCAGCAGGACTTCTCTGAAGCTTTCTTT. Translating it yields CASTQQDFSEAFF.

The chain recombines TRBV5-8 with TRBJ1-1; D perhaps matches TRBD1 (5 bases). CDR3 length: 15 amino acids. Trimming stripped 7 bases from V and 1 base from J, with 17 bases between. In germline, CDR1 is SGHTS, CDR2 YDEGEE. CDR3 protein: CASPGPPGGNTEAFF. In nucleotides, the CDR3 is TGTGCCAGCCCGGGGCCGCCGGGGGGGAACACTGAAGCTTTCTTT.

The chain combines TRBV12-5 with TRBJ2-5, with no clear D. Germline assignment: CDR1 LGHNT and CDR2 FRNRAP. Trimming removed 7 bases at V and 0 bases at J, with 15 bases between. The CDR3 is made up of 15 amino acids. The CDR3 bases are TGTGCTAGTGCCTCCCTGACGGCGTACCAAGAGACCCAGTACTTC. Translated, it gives CASASLTAYQETQYF. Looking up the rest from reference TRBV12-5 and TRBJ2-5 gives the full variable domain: DARVTQTPRHKVTEMGQEVTMRCQPILGHNTVFWYRQTMMQGLELLAYFRNRAPLDDSGMPKDRFSAEMPDATLATLKIQPSEPRDSAVYFCASASLTAYQETQYFGPGTRLLVL.